Described below is a single TCR beta chain sequence and its context. The sample holds a few counts of this clonotype. The clone's antigen remains unknown. The record has no base qualities; no much larger clone is one base away. Libraries were constructed by 5' RACE. The sample was run on an Illumina HiSeq 2500. The second PCR ran for roughly 7 to 11 cycles and used a J-beta primer mix along with a sample-barcoded 5' primer. A template-switch 5' adaptor carrying 12 random nucleotides introduced a unique molecular identifier onto each TCR beta cDNA molecule. Each sample yielded at least 3 million CDR3-containing paired-end reads. First-strand cDNA was synthesized from all RNA with the Mint cDNA synthesis kit, primed by a TRBC-specific oligonucleotide. Following uracil-DNA glycosylase treatment, all cDNA underwent a first 18-cycle PCR with the universal primers M1SS and BC2_uni_R. In the authors' own workflow: For normalization, 1 million high-quality reads, each with a distinct molecular identifier, were randomly selected from each sample. Reads sharing molecular identifiers were discarded rather than binned into consensus sequences. MiTCR, set to a Q25 quality threshold and the strictest error-elimination algorithm, was used for CDR3 identification, clonotype clustering and error correction. Lower-bound total TCR beta diversity was estimated with a nonparametric unseen species model using Euler transformation. In TCRdb, the public reads were trimmed at Q25 with fastp and aligned with MiXCR, with productive beta chains retained. Rows merge per CDR3 protein into single entries with the most common DNA and genes. TCRdb assigned the V and J calls; the authors' analysis was not used. Within this sample are roughly 1.6 million distinct CDR3 sequences, with approximately 32% of them counted one time only. The top ten hold about 11% of the sample.

The sample comes from a study of blood T cells in healthy people across ages (dated by TCRdb to the mid-2010s). Describing the broader study: Template switching captured roughly one uniquely barcoded TCR beta cDNA molecule per two T cells in model experiments. Using deep sequencing normalized with unique cDNA molecular identifiers, the study measured how TCR beta repertoire diversity changes with age. The donors were split into four age groups: young (average 16 years), middle-aged (39), aged (around 67) and long-lived (about 82). To avoid experimental bias, donors of different ages were distributed randomly across sequencing lanes. Using the same blood draw, the study looked at two additional independent replicas of 1 million unique cDNA reads for two donors, one aged 18 to 30 and the other aged 80 or older. Findings and caveats that apply to the study as a whole: The percentage of naive T cells measured by flow cytometry correlated strongly with observed TCR beta diversity. Estimates of total diversity based on one million sequenced T cells were considered lower bounds and underestimates. The CMV infection status of donors was not known, potentially confounding age-related changes in expanded clonotypes. Compared with the aged group, more naive CD4+ T cells, fewer expanded clones and increased TCR diversity were shown by the long-lived group, suggesting age selection. Since profiling was done on bulk unsorted PBMCs, naive and antigen-experienced compartments could not be conclusively compared. As age increased, observed TCR beta diversity per million T cells dropped in a roughly linear way, and a significant reduction was already evident by age 40.

Relative to germline, V is missing 5 bases and J is missing 4 bases, with 11 bases of the junction outside any gene match. From the cysteine through the phenylalanine, the CDR3 covers 15 amino acids. The read is trimmed to its CDR3 DNA, 45 bases read in frame from base 1. Sequences SGHAT (CDR1) and FQNNGV (CDR2) are obtained from the germline V gene. Systemically healthy Caucasian individuals from Russia, around 38 in total and aged about 6 to 100 years, were included as donors. Each donor gave about 11 milliliters of peripheral blood, drawn into EDTA-treated Vacutainer tubes. Ficoll-Paque density-gradient centrifugation was used to isolate PBMCs, with at least 7 million obtained per sample. Trizol reagent was used to extract total RNA from PBMCs, with at least 6 micrograms per sample. The percentages of naive CD45RAhigh/CD27high T cells were determined by flow cytometry on a PBMC aliquot from every donor.

The sequence is built from TRBV11-2 and TRBJ2-7; TRBD2 matches 7 bases in the middle. Sequenced material: blood. The sequence was obtained from a woman aged 25 to 39 in good health. The DNA sequence is as follows: TGTGCCAGCAGCCCCACAGGTGGGAGGGAATACGAGCAGTACTTC. It codes for CASSPTGGREYEQYF.